This paragraph covers one T cell receptor beta chain sequence. This entry is derived from a study of lymphopenia after photon versus proton radiotherapy. Profiled with immunoSEQ multiplex PCR; TCRdb holds only in-frame clones, not every one. The data show roughly 6,500 clones, roughly nine tenths seen once. The CDR3 extends over 16 amino acids. V shed 8 bases and J shed 6 bases, with 23 bases lying between them. Germline assignment: CDR1 LNHDA and CDR2 SQIVND (reference sequence). The rearrangement uses TRBV19 and TRBJ1-5, with a weak D call TRBD1 (5 bases). This clonotype originated in a man aged 60 to 75 with cholangiocarcinoma. Sequences were derived from peripheral blood, sampled from a patient treated with photon-based radiotherapy. The CDR3 loop reads CASRGDGATSGQPQHF. The CDR3 coding sequence is TGTGCCAGTCGAGGGGATGGGGCAACAAGTGGTCAGCCCCAGCATTTT.